A selection of T cell receptor beta chains follows, all from one sample in a study of blood T cell repertoires in COVID-19. Clones were read by immunoSEQ multiplex PCR, and TCRdb kept only the in-frame ones, dropping some. The sample lists 55,000 to 95,000 clones; over 80% were seen once. The sample was peripheral blood. These TCRs come from an older woman with acute or convalescent COVID-19. CDR3s include the opening cysteine and the closing phenylalanine or tryptophan. The D gene is left open where the match is weak. Size is omitted from some rows. Given values are once, few, many or a class for expanded clones.

cdr3_length	d_call	v_call	j_call	clone_size	cdr3_nt	cdr3_aa
16	TRBD1	TRBV7-6	TRBJ1-1	many	TGTGCCAGCAGCCCCCGGACAGGGGGATCATTAACTGAAGCTTTCTTT	CASSPRTGGSLTEAFF
16	TRBD2	TRBV9	TRBJ2-3	NA	TGTGCCAGCAGCGTAGTTGGCGGGAGAGCCACAGATACGCAGTATTTT	CASSVVGGRATDTQYF
16	NA	TRBV2	TRBJ1-6	few	TGTGCCAGCAATGATGTGGGGGCGACCTATAATTCACCCCTCCACTTT	CASNDVGATYNSPLHF
14	TRBD2	TRBV7-2	TRBJ2-1	NA	TGTGCCAGCAGCCTAGCGGGGGACTCCAATGAGCAGTTCTTC	CASSLAGDSNEQFF
16	NA	TRBV7-2	TRBJ1-6	NA	TGTGCCAGCAGCTTGTCTGAGACAGTAAGAAATTCACCCCTCCACTTT	CASSLSETVRNSPLHF
14	NA	TRBV24-1	TRBJ1-2	once	TGTGCCACCAGTGATGCCCGGGAGATCGGTGGCTACACCTTC	CATSDAREIGGYTF
12	TRBD1	TRBV29-1	TRBJ1-1	few	TGCAGCACGGCTTCGGGGACAGGTGAAGCTTTCTTT	CSTASGTGEAFF
14	TRBD1	TRBV5-4	TRBJ2-5	NA	TGTGCCAGCAGCCGTTGGACAGGGGAAGAGACCCAGTACTTC	CASSRWTGEETQYF
14	TRBD2	TRBV19	TRBJ2-3	NA	TGTGCCAGTAGTGCTTACGGGGGGTCGGATACGCAGTATTTT	CASSAYGGSDTQYF
14	TRBD1	TRBV6-5	TRBJ1-2	NA	TGTGCCAGCACCTCGGACAGGGGGAACTATGGCTACACCTTC	CASTSDRGNYGYTF
14	NA	TRBV6-5	TRBJ1-2	NA	TGTGCCAGCAGGCCTAGCAGCCTTATCTATGGCTACACCTTC	CASRPSSLIYGYTF
16	NA	TRBV9	TRBJ2-2	NA	TGTGCCAGCAGCGTAGAACAGGGACGGTGGACCGGGGAGCTGTTTTTT	CASSVEQGRWTGELFF
15	TRBD2	TRBV7-9	TRBJ2-5	few	TGTGCCAGCACCCCCGGGAGGGGACCCCAAGAGACCCAGTACTTC	CASTPGRGPQETQYF
13	NA	TRBV12-3/TRBV12-4	TRBJ1-2	NA	TGTGCCAGCAGTTGGGCCATCAACTATGGCTACACCTTC	CASSWAINYGYTF
15	NA	TRBV5-4	TRBJ1-1	NA	TGTGCCAGCAGCTTGGTAGGACAGTTAAACACTGAAGCTTTCTTT	CASSLVGQLNTEAFF
15	NA	TRBV7-7	TRBJ2-2	NA	TGTGCTAGCAGCTTAGAGGTTCAGGGAAGCGGGGAGCTGTTTTTT	CASSLEVQGSGELFF
12	NA	TRBV5-1	TRBJ2-7	NA	TGCGCCAGCAGCCAAAACTCCTACGAGCAGTACTTC	CASSQNSYEQYF
14	NA	TRBV7-9	TRBJ2-4	NA	TGTGCCAGCAGCTTAGAGCTAGCCAAAAACATTCAGTACTTC	CASSLELAKNIQYF
14	NA	TRBV6-5	TRBJ1-2	NA	TGTGCCAGCACCACAAAGGGGAGGGTCTATGGCTACACCTTC	CASTTKGRVYGYTF
12	NA	TRBV30	TRBJ1-3	once	TGTGCCTGGAGTTACACTGGAAACACCATATATTTT	CAWSYTGNTIYF